This passage covers 29 T cell receptor beta chains from one sample sequenced in a study of shared clonotypes between healthy human individuals. CD45RO-negative, CCR7-positively selected cells formed the naive CD8 fraction, excluding terminally differentiated effector memory CD45RA+ cells. TCRdb's copy holds only in-frame clones and misses some; the assay was immunoSEQ multiplex PCR. The data contain some 600,000 clones, roughly 96% of them singletons. The sequencing sample was made of naive CD8+ T cells sorted from blood. These TCRs come from a woman aged 25-40 years in good health.

V usage is TRBV9 and J usage is TRBJ2-5, with TRBD1 matching over 12 bases. The end of the DNA fits TRBJ2-7 better, so the J call may be wrong. The germline CDR1 and CDR2 sequences are SGDLS and YYNGEE. The CDR3 runs to 16 residues. As DNA, the CDR3 is TGTGCCAGCAGCGTAGGACGGGGACAGGGGGCTTACGAGCAGTACTTC. This gives the protein CASSVGRGQGAYEQYF.

The genes are TRBV7-9 and TRBJ2-3, with D perhaps TRBD1 (6 bases). CDR3 length: 16 residues. The V end lost 5 bases, the J end lost 3 bases, and 18 bases lay between the germline ends. Germline assignment: CDR1 SEHNR and CDR2 FQNEAQ (reference sequence). CDR3 nucleotides: TGTGCCAGCAGCCCGCCCGGGACAAGAGTTACAGATACGCAGTATTTT. Translated, it gives CASSPPGTRVTDTQYF.

The J gene is TRBJ2-7, the V gene TRBV7-8, with D perhaps given as TRBD1 or TRBD2 (7 bases each). The ends were cut back, 5 bases at V and 5 bases at J, with 16 bases in the middle. CDR1 is SGHVS, CDR2 FQNEAQ, per germline. The length of the CDR3 is 14 residues. The CDR3 region is CASSPTGSGNEQYF. The CDR3 DNA is TGTGCCAGCAGCCCGACAGGGAGCGGGAACGAGCAGTACTTC.

Only one count was recorded for this clone. This sequence joins TRBV5-1 and TRBJ2-1; D uncertain. Deletions cut 3 bases from V and 5 bases from J, with 12 bases between. The V gene's germline CDR1 is SGHRS and CDR2 YFSETQ. The CDR3 consists of 14 residues. Here the CDR3 reads CASSSENRDNEQFF. The CDR3 DNA reads TGCGCCAGCAGCTCGGAAAACCGGGACAATGAGCAGTTCTTC.

The V call is TRBV6-1, the J call TRBJ2-7; 7 bases match TRBD1. V dropped 2 bases and J dropped 0; count of bases not matched to a gene: 1. Germline-derived CDR1 and CDR2 are MNHNS and SASEGT. The CDR3 is 14 amino acids. This CDR3 is CASSEWDSSYEQYF. The CDR3 bases are TGTGCCAGCAGTGAATGGGACAGCTCCTACGAGCAGTACTTC.

This chain joins TRBV10-2 and TRBJ2-7; no clear D. The CDR3 is made up of 15 amino acids. Germline V gives CDR1 WSHSY, CDR2 SAAADI. V lost 3 bases, J lost 0 bases, and 12 bases lay in between. The CDR3 DNA follows: TGCGCCAGCAGTGACCTTCTGGGAACCTCCTACGAGCAGTACTTC. This gives the protein CASSDLLGTSYEQYF.

This clone was observed a handful of times. The chain combines TRBV19 with TRBJ1-5; tentative D call: TRBD1 (5 bases). Trimming cost V 5 bases and J 6 bases, with 8 bases left between them. The CDR3 is 12 amino acids. The germline V gene encodes CDR1 LNHDA and CDR2 SQIVND (reference sequence). The CDR3 protein is CASSPRGQPQHF. The CDR3 nucleotides are TGTGCCAGTAGTCCGAGGGGTCAGCCCCAGCATTTT.

The V and J genes are TRBV7-2 and TRBJ2-3; 8 nucleotides line up with TRBD2. With 0 bases clipped from V and 4 bases from J, the junction kept 6 bases outside the gene matches. Germline CDR1 SGHTA, CDR2 FQGNSA. The CDR3 runs to 16 residues. Here the CDR3 reads CASSLAETSVSDTQYF. CDR3 coding DNA: TGTGCCAGCAGCTTAGCGGAGACTAGCGTGTCAGATACGCAGTATTTT.

V gene TRBV7-9 combines with J gene TRBJ2-7; possibly TRBD2 for D (6 bases). The ends were cut back, 5 bases at V and 5 bases at J, with 13 bases in the middle. The CDR3 runs 13 residues. Germline lookup yields CDR1 SEHNR and CDR2 FQNEAQ (reference sequence). The CDR3 spells CASSPPGDNEQYF. CDR3 nucleotides: TGTGCCAGCAGCCCGCCGGGAGACAACGAGCAGTACTTC. The whole variable domain, remainder taken from reference TRBV7-9 and TRBJ2-7, is DTGVSQNPRHKITKRGQNVTFRCDPISEHNRLYWYRQTLGQGPEFLTYFQNEAQLEKSRLLSDRFSAERPKGSFSTLEIQRTEQGDSAMYLCASSPPGDNEQYFGPGTRLTVT.

The chain recombines TRBV19 with TRBJ1-2; unclear D gene. Germline CDR1 is LNHDA and CDR2 is SQIVND (reference sequence). The V end was cut by 3 bases, the J end by 4 bases, with 12 bases between. CDR3 length: 14 residues. CDR3 sequence reads: CASSISGIFYGYTF. The CDR3 nucleotides read TGTGCCAGTAGTATTTCCGGGATCTTCTATGGCTACACCTTC.

This chain uses TRBV27 with TRBJ2-7, with TRBD2 matching over 8 bases. V was pared by 6 bases and J by 1 base, with 8 bases of the junction left unmatched. This CDR3 is 15 amino acids long. CDR1 is MNHEY, CDR2 SMNVEV, per germline (reference sequence). The CDR3 DNA reads as TGTGCCAGCAGCCTCAGCGGGAGTGCGTCCTACGAGCAGTACTTC. Residues: CASSLSGSASYEQYF.

The V and J genes are TRBV5-4 and TRBJ2-7, with 8 bases lining up with TRBD1. The CDR3 runs to 15 residues. The ends lost 3 bases at V and 3 bases at J; junction bases unmatched: 8. The germline V gene encodes CDR1 SGHNT and CDR2 YYREEE (reference sequence). The CDR3 loop is CASSSDRGLRYEQYF. The DNA for the CDR3 is TGTGCCAGCAGCTCCGACAGGGGCCTCCGCTACGAGCAGTACTTC.

The chain employs TRBV10-3 and TRBJ2-3; weak D call: TRBD2 (5 bases). Trimming shortened V by 2 bases and J by 4 bases, and 10 bases separated the two germline ends. Germline CDR1 ENHRY, CDR2 SYGVKD. CDR3 length: 14 residues. The CDR3 nucleotides are TGTGCCATCAGTGAGGGAGTGGGAGCAGATACGCAGTATTTT. It codes for CAISEGVGADTQYF.

In its sample, this clone was seen once. The chain is built from TRBV7-9 and TRBJ2-1; 9 bases line up with TRBD2. The ends lost 7 bases at V and 5 bases at J; junction bases unmatched: 9. The V gene's germline CDR1 is SEHNR and CDR2 FQNEAQ (reference sequence). This CDR3 is 15 amino acids long. The CDR3 DNA is TGTGCCAGCAACTTCCCGCTAGCGGGAAACAATGAGCAGTTCTTC. Encoded protein: CASNFPLAGNNEQFF.

The genes are TRBV9 and TRBJ2-1, with a tentative D call TRBD1 (5 bases). CDR1 and CDR2 (germline): SGDLS, YYNGEE. The V end was cut by 5 bases, the J end by 8 bases, with 11 bases between. The CDR3 runs to 12 residues. The CDR3 bases are TGTGCCAGCAGAAGGGGTTACGATGAGCAGTTCTTC. This sequence encodes CASRRGYDEQFF.

The chain links TRBV5-1 to TRBJ1-3, with D possibly being TRBD1 (6 bases). Germline CDR1 reads SGHRS; CDR2 reads YFSETQ. The CDR3 is made up of 16 amino acids. V lost 0 bases and J lost 4, with 14 bases in between. The CDR3 is CASSLDTTGSGNTIYF. CDR3 nucleotide sequence: TGCGCCAGCAGCTTGGATACGACAGGATCAGGAAACACCATATATTTT.

V and J are TRBV28 and TRBJ1-4; TRBD1 is a possible D gene (6 bases). Trimming removed 5 bases from V and 7 bases from J, with 17 bases in between. From germline, CDR1 is MDHEN and CDR2 SYDVKM. CDR3 length: 15 amino acids. The CDR3 sequence is CASSPRQVGAEKLFF. CDR3 sequence (DNA): TGTGCCAGCAGTCCGAGACAGGTTGGTGCTGAAAAACTGTTTTTT.

The chain couples TRBV2 to TRBJ2-1, with TRBD2 as a possible D gene (5 bases). The V end lost 4 bases, the J end lost 4 bases, and 14 bases lay between the germline ends. The CDR3 length is 15 residues. Germline CDR1 reads SNHLY; CDR2 reads FYNNEI. Here the CDR3 reads CASSVERGPYNEQFF. CDR3 bases: TGTGCCAGCAGTGTGGAACGGGGTCCTTACAATGAGCAGTTCTTC.

In its sample, this clone was seen a few times. Distinct nucleotide sequences in the sample also encode this CDR3. The chain is built from TRBV4-1 and TRBJ1-5; D unresolved. Germline V gene sequence: CDR1 MGHRA, CDR2 YSYEKL. The CDR3 runs to 14 residues. Trimming stripped 1 base from V and 0 bases from J, with 4 bases between. CDR3 protein: CASSQVGSNQPQHF. The CDR3 nucleotides read TGCGCCAGCAGCCAAGTGGGTAGCAATCAGCCCCAGCATTTT.

On this clone itself: Distinct nucleotide sequences in the sample also encode this CDR3. This sequence joins TRBV27 and TRBJ1-5, with 7 nucleotides matching TRBD1. The length of the CDR3 is 12 residues. CDR1 and CDR2 from the germline V gene are MNHEY and SMNVEV (reference sequence). V trimming: 6 bases; J trimming: 4 bases; junction bases outside the gene matches: 0. The CDR3, as DNA: TGTGCCAGCAGGACAGGGAATCAGCCCCAGCATTTT. It encodes CASRTGNQPQHF.

Comments on this clone: This specimen includes other DNA sequences encoding the same CDR3. DNA for the CDR3: TGTGCCAGCAGCTTACTTCATGAAAAACTGTTTTTT. Encoded protein: CASSLLHEKLFF. V and J are TRBV7-9 and TRBJ1-4, with D unresolved. The CDR3 has 12 amino acids. The germline CDR1 and CDR2 sequences are SEHNR and FQNEAQ (reference sequence). Trimming stripped 2 bases from V and 6 bases from J, with 4 bases between.

V is TRBV27 and J is TRBJ2-3; 9 nucleotides agree with TRBD2. Per the germline V gene, CDR1 is MNHEY and CDR2 is SMNVEV (reference sequence). The CDR3 has 14 residues. J gave up 9 bases and V 4 bases, and 8 bases lay outside the gene matches. Here the CDR3 DNA reads TGTGCCAGCAGTTCAACTAGCGGGCCTTCAACGCAGTATTTT. The encoded protein is CASSSTSGPSTQYF.

The chain employs TRBV29-1 and TRBJ1-2, with a weak D call TRBD1 (6 bases). This CDR3 has 14 residues. V lost 1 base to trimming and J lost 5 bases, with 14 bases between them. Germline CDR1 reads SQVTM; CDR2 reads ANQGSEA. The CDR3 DNA reads TGCAGCGTTGAAGGTCCCGGGGGCATTTATGGCTACACCTTC. Its translation is CSVEGPGGIYGYTF.

The chain recombines TRBV27 with TRBJ2-3; D call uncertain. Between the trimmed V and J ends, which lost 3 bases and 2 bases, there was a span of 9 bases. The CDR3 is made up of 14 amino acids. Per the germline V gene, CDR1 is MNHEY and CDR2 is SMNVEV (reference sequence). The CDR3 sequence is CASSFGSHTDTQYF. CDR3 DNA sequence: TGTGCCAGCAGTTTCGGATCCCACACAGATACGCAGTATTTT.

The chain recombines TRBV15 with TRBJ1-5; 7 nucleotides match TRBD1. The V gene end was trimmed by 4 bases and the J gene end by 7 bases; junction bases not matched to a gene: 4. This CDR3 region has 13 residues. Germline CDR1 reads LNHNV; CDR2 reads YYDKDF (reference sequence). CDR3 sequence: CATSTDRVQPQHF. CDR3 sequence (DNA): TGTGCCACCAGCACCGACAGGGTCCAGCCCCAGCATTTT.

The chain couples TRBV13 to TRBJ2-5, with 8 bases that match TRBD2. The DNA end is a closer match to TRBJ2-7, so the J assignment may be wrong. The CDR3 has 15 residues. Germline loops: CDR1 PRHDT, CDR2 FYEKMQ (reference sequence). As DNA, the CDR3 is TGTGCCAGCAGCGCCTCCGGGACTAGAATCTACGAGCAGTACTTC. Translated: CASSASGTRIYEQYF.

Regarding this clone: Germline and junction disagree at one end, which may indicate a read error. The same CDR3 can be traced to other DNA sequences in this sample. The chain links TRBV5-6 to TRBJ2-7; D perhaps matches TRBD1 (6 bases). In germline, CDR1 is SGHDT, CDR2 YYEEEE. This CDR3 has 13 amino acids. The CDR3 DNA is TGTGCCAGCAGACTTGAGGACAGCGACGAACAGTACTTC. Encoded protein: CASRLEDSDEQYF.

This chain connects TRBV29-1 to TRBJ1-1; D is unclear. The CDR3 has 11 amino acids. CDR1 SQVTM and CDR2 ANQGSEA come from the germline V gene. V was shortened by 2 bases and J by 5 bases, with 6 bases between the two germline ends. The CDR3 DNA reads as TGCAGCGTTGAAAGTGAGACTGAAGCTTTCTTT. This codes for CSVESETEAFF.

This chain connects TRBV11-2 to TRBJ2-7; TRBD2 might be the D (6 bases). The germline V gene has CDR1 SGHAT and CDR2 FQNNGV. Between the trimmed V and J ends, which lost 4 bases and 4 bases, there was a span of 23 bases. CDR3 length: 17 residues. The CDR3 loop is CASSWPSIRDSQYEQYF. The CDR3 DNA reads as TGTGCCAGCAGCTGGCCTTCCATCCGGGACTCCCAGTACGAGCAGTACTTC.